The 27 T cell receptor beta chains reported below all come from one sample, sequenced in a study of blood T cells in healthy people across ages. For the second PCR, which ran for roughly 7 to 11 cycles, a sample-barcoded 5' primer and a J-beta primer mix were used. MiXCR, applied by TCRdb to the 5' RACE reads, yields one record per CDR3 protein. The table records hundreds of thousands of distinct CDR3 sequences, 49% of them present only once. Sequencing input: blood. The receptor set was obtained from an older woman in good health.

CDR3 DNA: TGTGCCAGCAGCTGGGTCATAGCGGGAGGGCCGATTGAGCAGTTCTTC. Its translation: CASSWVIAGGPIEQFF. The rearrangement joins TRBV6-2 or TRBV6-3 to TRBJ2-1, with 11 bases matching TRBD2. Per germline, CDR1 MNHEY and CDR2 SVGEGT. Trimming cost V 6 bases and J 9 bases; bases outside gene matches: 13. The CDR3 has 16 residues.

The chain links TRBV3-1 to TRBJ2-3; 7 bases match TRBD2. This CDR3 comprises 17 residues. V was clipped by 0 bases and J by 7 bases; unmatched bases: 13. CDR1 is LGHDT and CDR2 is YNNKEL in the germline V gene (reference sequence). CDR3 loop: CASSQDTLGGSGNTQYF. The CDR3 DNA sequence: TGTGCCAGCAGCCAAGACACCCTAGGCGGGAGTGGGAATACGCAGTATTTT.

The rearrangement links TRBV20-1 to TRBJ1-6, with 7 nucleotides matching TRBD1. CDR3 length: 15 residues. The V segment lost 6 bases and the J segment 9 bases; nucleotides outside the gene matches: 14. Per germline, CDR1 DFQATT and CDR2 SNEGSKA (reference sequence). The CDR3: CSANRQGGGPSPLHF. The CDR3 DNA follows: TGCAGTGCGAACCGACAGGGAGGGGGACCTTCACCCCTCCACTTT.

The CDR3 sequence is CSAPPRGMNTEAFF. The CDR3 nucleotides read TGCAGTGCCCCCCCTAGAGGGATGAACACTGAAGCTTTCTTT. The chain is built from TRBV20-1 and TRBJ1-1; no reliable D call. The germline CDR1 and CDR2 sequences are DFQATT and SNEGSKA (reference sequence). Deletions cut 6 bases from V and 0 bases from J, with 14 bases between. The CDR3 covers 14 residues.

The genes are TRBV29-1 and TRBJ1-1, with 8 bases aligning to TRBD1. Losses at the gene ends were 6 bases for V and 4 bases for J; bases not matched to a gene: 7. CDR3 length: 13 residues. Germline V gene lookup returns CDR1 SQVTM and CDR2 ANQGSEA. CDR3 bases: TGCAGCGTCGCCGGGACAGGTCCCACTGAAGCTTTCTTT. Its protein product is CSVAGTGPTEAFF.

This clonotype was detected only once. The chain recombines TRBV7-2 with TRBJ2-1; 13 bases are a match to TRBD2. Per the germline V gene, CDR1 is SGHTA and CDR2 is FQGNSA. V lost 4 bases and J lost 7; bases outside the gene matches: 7. This CDR3 is 16 amino acids long. The CDR3 reads CASSSPTSGRENEQFF. For the CDR3, the DNA is TGTGCCAGCAGCTCTCCAACTAGCGGGAGGGAAAATGAGCAGTTCTTC.

J is TRBJ1-1 and V is TRBV7-9, with 7 bases fitting TRBD1. The CDR3 spans 15 residues. In germline, CDR1 is SEHNR, CDR2 FQNEAQ (reference sequence). V was clipped by 5 bases and J by 1 base; unmatched bases: 7. CDR3 amino acids: CASSILGQTNTEAFF. The CDR3 DNA is TGTGCCAGCAGCATACTGGGACAGACGAACACTGAAGCTTTCTTT.

The count of this clonotype is one. The V gene is TRBV12-3 or TRBV12-4, the J gene TRBJ2-7; TRBD1 agrees at 9 bases. V was clipped by 1 base and J by 4 bases; unmatched bases: 8. The CDR3 has 16 amino acids. The chain's CDR3 is CASSLGVGTGPYEQYF. DNA of the CDR3: TGTGCCAGCAGTTTAGGGGTGGGGACAGGGCCGTACGAGCAGTACTTC.

This clonotype has only a few counts. The rearrangement uses TRBV7-9 and TRBJ2-6; the D is unclear. This CDR3 spans 16 amino acids. The germline V gene has CDR1 SEHNR and CDR2 FQNEAQ (reference sequence). V dropped 2 bases and J dropped 1 base, with 9 bases sitting between them. CDR3 bases: TGTGCCAGCAGCTTAACCCCCAGATCTGGGGCCAACGTCCTGACTTTC. Amino acid sequence: CASSLTPRSGANVLTF.

This clonotype occurred a few times. The rearrangement links TRBV20-1 to TRBJ2-7, with TRBD2 matching over 9 bases. Germline V lookup: CDR1 DFQATT, CDR2 SNEGSKA (reference sequence). With 6 bases clipped from V and 3 bases from J, the junction kept 9 bases outside the gene matches. The CDR3 extends over 14 amino acids. CDR3 nucleotides: TGCAGTGCCTCAGGGGGACTAGCTATCTACGAGCAGTACTTC. Protein: CSASGGLAIYEQYF.

This clonotype was picked up a small number of times. The chain recombines TRBV7-2 with TRBJ1-4; TRBD1 matches 11 bases. Germline V gives CDR1 SGHTA, CDR2 FQGNSA. V was pared by 5 bases and J by 7 bases, with 6 bases of the junction left unmatched. The CDR3 is 15 residues long. The CDR3 here is CASSPGTGGSEKLFF. The CDR3 bases are TGTGCCAGCAGCCCAGGGACAGGGGGGAGTGAAAAACTGTTTTTT.

CDR3 in DNA: TGCGCCAGCAGCCCCACGGGCGGCCAGTGGATTGAAGCTTTCTTT. Amino acids: CASSPTGGQWIEAFF. The chain couples TRBV5-1 to TRBJ1-1, with D uncertain. V was cut by 4 bases and J by 7 bases, with 20 bases left in between. CDR3 length equals 15 residues. Germline CDR1 and CDR2: SGHRS and YFSETQ.

CDR3 sequence (DNA): TGTGCCAGCAGCTTGATCACTAGCGTGACAGATACGCAGTATTTT. Its translation is CASSLITSVTDTQYF. The J gene is TRBJ2-3, the V gene TRBV5-4; 7 positions match TRBD2. Per the germline V gene, CDR1 is SGHNT and CDR2 is YYREEE (reference sequence). The CDR3 covers 15 residues. The trim removed 1 base at V and 3 bases at J, leaving 5 bases unmatched. Variable domain in full (rest from reference TRBV5-4 and TRBJ2-3): ETGVTQSPTHLIKTRGQQVTLRCSSQSGHNTVSWYQQALGQGPQFIFQYYREEENGRGNFPPRFSGLQFPNYSSELNVNALELDDSALYLCASSLITSVTDTQYFGPGTRLTVL.

The CDR3 loop reads CASSSDGASYNEQFF. CDR3 nucleotide sequence: TGCGCCAGCAGCTCGGACGGAGCCTCCTACAATGAGCAGTTCTTC. The gene calls are TRBV5-1 and TRBJ2-1; D ambiguous. Germline V gene data show CDR1 as SGHRS and CDR2 as YFSETQ. The CDR3 has 15 amino acids. Between the trimmed V and J ends, which lost 3 bases and 0 bases, there was a span of 10 bases. Filled out from reference TRBV5-1 and TRBJ2-1, the complete variable domain reads KAGVTQTPRYLIKTRGQQVTLSCSPISGHRSVSWYQQTPGQGLQFLFEYFSETQRNKGNFPGRFSGRQFSNSRSEMNVSTLELGDSALYLCASSSDGASYNEQFFGPGTRLTVL.

A word on this clonotype: The junction and the germline gene differ at one end; a read error may be behind it. The chain couples TRBV2 to TRBJ2-2; TRBD2 matches at 12 bases. Germline V gene lookup returns CDR1 SNHLY and CDR2 FYNNEI. The CDR3 covers 15 residues. CDR3 residues: CASSRTSGNPGELFF. In DNA form, the CDR3 reads TGTGCCAGCAGTAGGACTAGCGGGAACCCCGGGGAGCTGTTTTTT.

As concerns this clonotype: A much larger clone sits a single nucleotide away, making a read error possible. In DNA form, the CDR3 reads TGTGCCGGCAGCCAAGCATACGGAAACAGCCGTGTCACAGATACGCAGTATTTT. It encodes CAGSQAYGNSRVTDTQYF. The V call is TRBV4-2, the J call TRBJ2-3; D not resolved. Looked up from germline, CDR1 is LGHNA and CDR2 is YNFKEQ. The CDR3 has 18 amino acids.

Only one count was recorded for this clonotype. The rearrangement links TRBV14 to TRBJ1-1; tentative D call: TRBD1 (6 bases). This CDR3 comprises 12 residues. With 6 bases removed from V and 4 bases from J, the gap between germline ends came to 9 bases. Germline V gives CDR1 SGHDN, CDR2 FVKESK. The CDR3 region is CASRGGTTEAFF. CDR3 nucleotides: TGTGCCAGCAGAGGGGGGACCACTGAAGCTTTCTTT.

This clonotype was detected only a few times. The genes are TRBV7-3 and TRBJ2-5; 10 positions match TRBD1. Near its end, the DNA agrees better with TRBJ2-7, so the J call may be wrong. Per the germline V gene, CDR1 is SGHTA and CDR2 is FQGTGA. This CDR3 contains 16 residues. CDR3 DNA: TGTGCCAGCAGCCCGGGTCCCGGGACAGGGGTCTACGAGCAGTACTTC. The encoded protein is CASSPGPGTGVYEQYF.

The V and J genes are TRBV24-1 and TRBJ2-1; 10 nucleotides match TRBD2. V shed 5 bases, J shed 1 base, and the junction held 10 bases outside the gene matches. CDR3 length: 18 residues. The germline V gene has CDR1 KGHDR and CDR2 SFDVKD. The CDR3 is CATSGYRGTSESYNEQFF. The CDR3, as DNA: TGTGCCACCAGTGGATACCGAGGGACTAGCGAATCCTACAATGAGCAGTTCTTC.

Concerning this clonotype: Possible read error: a much larger clone is one base away. The chain joins TRBV20-1 to TRBJ1-1, with 7 bases aligning to TRBD1. The germline gives CDR1 DFQATT, CDR2 SNEGSKA (reference sequence). The CDR3 runs to 14 residues. Trimming at V came to 6 bases and at J to 6 bases, leaving 13 bases not matched to a gene. The CDR3 here is CSAYRQGKGAEAFF. CDR3 bases: TGCAGTGCGTACCGACAGGGTAAGGGCGCTGAAGCTTTCTTT.

The sample holds a few counts of this clonotype. The chain links TRBV7-2 to TRBJ2-3; TRBD2 aligns across 9 bases. CDR1 and CDR2 (germline): SGHTA, FQGNSA. V shed 1 base, J shed 4 bases, and the junction held 3 bases outside the gene matches. CDR3 length: 15 amino acids. As DNA, the CDR3 is TGTGCCAGCAGCTTAGTGGAGCGGGGGGCAGATACGCAGTATTTT. It translates to CASSLVERGADTQYF. Looking up the rest from reference TRBV7-2 and TRBJ2-3 gives the full variable domain: GAGVSQSPSNKVTEKGKDVELRCDPISGHTALYWYRQSLGQGLEFLIYFQGNSAPDKSGLPSDRFSAERTGGSVSTLTIQRTQQEDSAVYLCASSLVERGADTQYFGPGTRLTVL.

This clonotype came up once. The CDR3 region is CASSLRTSGRIEQYF. CDR3 DNA sequence: TGTGCCAGCAGTCTACGGACTAGCGGGAGGATCGAGCAGTACTTC. The rearrangement joins TRBV6-1 to TRBJ2-7; 14 bases are a match to TRBD2. The CDR3 runs 15 residues. After removal of 5 bases from V and 6 bases from J, the junction contained 6 bases not matched to a gene. Looked up from germline, CDR1 is MNHNS and CDR2 is SASEGT.

A note on this clonotype: A much larger clonotype is one base distant, so this may be a read error. CDR3 bases: TGTGCCAGCAGTTCCGTGGGGAGAGGGACCCAGTACTTC. It specifies CASSSVGRGTQYF. This chain joins TRBV7-2 and TRBJ2-5, with a weak D call TRBD2 (5 bases). CDR3 size: 13 residues. Germline loops: CDR1 SGHTA, CDR2 FQGNSA. Trimming shortened V by 6 bases and J by 7 bases, and 15 bases separated the two germline ends. The whole variable domain, filled in from reference TRBV7-2 and TRBJ2-5, reads GAGVSQSPSNKVTEKGKDVELRCDPISGHTALYWYRQSLGQGLEFLIYFQGNSAPDKSGLPSDRFSAERTGGSVSTLTIQRTQQEDSAVYLCASSSVGRGTQYFGPGTRLLVL.

Comment on this clonotype: The junction differs from germline at one of its ends, possibly a read error. The rearrangement uses TRBV2 and TRBJ1-4; TRBD1 is a possible D gene (5 bases). Per the germline V gene, CDR1 is SNHLY and CDR2 is FYNNEI. The CDR3 is 15 residues long. For the CDR3, the DNA is TGTGCCAGCAGTGTAGGGACTTCGACTAGTGAAAAACTGTTTTTT. Its protein product is CASSVGTSTSEKLFF.

This clonotype was seen a handful of times. The J gene is TRBJ1-4, the V gene TRBV20-1; 11 bases align to TRBD1. Germline CDR1 DFQATT, CDR2 SNEGSKA (reference sequence). V lost 6 bases to trimming and J lost 3 bases; unmatched junction nucleotides: 6. The CDR3 covers 15 residues. The CDR3 DNA reads TGCAGTGCCCCGGACAGGGGGCTAGCTAATGAAAAACTGTTTTTT. Amino acid sequence: CSAPDRGLANEKLFF.

This chain connects TRBV4-2 to TRBJ2-4; 12 positions match TRBD2. The J call is doubtful: the DNA matches TRBJ2-7 better. Germline V gene lookup returns CDR1 LGHNA and CDR2 YNFKEQ. The CDR3 is 14 residues long. The DNA of the CDR3 is TGTGCCAGCAGTTCAACTAGCGGGAGGACCGAGCAGTACTTC. This translates into CASSSTSGRTEQYF.

CDR3 loop: CASSFGLAGGTYNEQFF. For the CDR3, the DNA is TGTGCCAGCAGTTTCGGACTAGCGGGAGGGACCTACAATGAGCAGTTCTTC. The chain couples TRBV5-4 to TRBJ2-1, with 15 bases aligning to TRBD2. V dropped 5 bases and J dropped 2; count of bases not matched to a gene: 5. CDR1 is SGHNT and CDR2 is YYREEE in the germline V gene (reference sequence). The CDR3 consists of 17 residues.